A single T cell receptor (beta chain) is shown here with its context. The sample belongs to a study of blood T cell repertoires in COVID-19. The V gene lost 1 base and the J gene lost 11 bases, with 18 bases spanning the gap. This CDR3 has 15 amino acids. From germline, CDR1 is MNHNS and CDR2 SASEGT. Clones were read by immunoSEQ multiplex PCR, and TCRdb kept only the in-frame ones, dropping some. Among roughly 120,000 clones listed, around 80% were seen once. The sequence came from a man in his 70s with acute or convalescent COVID-19. This chain links TRBV6-1 with TRBJ1-5; no clear D gene. Material for sequencing was peripheral blood. As DNA, the CDR3 is TGTGCCAGCAGTGAAGTTGGTCGGATAGCGGGAGCCCAGCATTTT. Encoded protein: CASSEVGRIAGAQHF.